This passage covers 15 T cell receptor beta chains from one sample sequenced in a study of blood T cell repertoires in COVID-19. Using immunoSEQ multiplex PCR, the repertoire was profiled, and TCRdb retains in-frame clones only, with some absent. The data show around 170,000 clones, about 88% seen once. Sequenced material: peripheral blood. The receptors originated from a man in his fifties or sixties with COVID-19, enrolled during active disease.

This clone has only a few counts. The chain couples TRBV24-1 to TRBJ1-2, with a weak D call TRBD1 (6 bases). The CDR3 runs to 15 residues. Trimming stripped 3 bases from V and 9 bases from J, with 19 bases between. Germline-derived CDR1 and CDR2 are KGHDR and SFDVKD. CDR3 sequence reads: CATSDSRDTLDSYTF. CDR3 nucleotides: TGTGCCACCAGTGATAGCCGGGACACGCTTGATAGCTACACCTTC.

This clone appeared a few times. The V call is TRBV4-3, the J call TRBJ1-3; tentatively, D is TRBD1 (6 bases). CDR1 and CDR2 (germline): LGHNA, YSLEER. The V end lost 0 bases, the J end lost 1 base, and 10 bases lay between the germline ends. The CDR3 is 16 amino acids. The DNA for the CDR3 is TGCGCCAGCAGCCAAGATTCAGGACAGTCTGGAAACACCATATATTTT. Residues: CASSQDSGQSGNTIYF.

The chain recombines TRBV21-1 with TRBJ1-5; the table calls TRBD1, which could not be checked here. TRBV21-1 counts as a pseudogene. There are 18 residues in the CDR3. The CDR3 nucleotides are TGTGCCAGCAGCAAGGCTACAGGACAGAAAAATAGCAATCAGCCCCAGCATTTT. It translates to CASSKATGQKNSNQPQHF.

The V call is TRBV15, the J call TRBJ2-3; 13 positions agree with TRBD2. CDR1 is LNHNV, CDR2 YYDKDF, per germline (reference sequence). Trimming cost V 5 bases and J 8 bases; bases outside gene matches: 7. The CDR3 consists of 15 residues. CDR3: CATSGTSGRAGTQYF. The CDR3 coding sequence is TGTGCCACCAGCGGTACTAGCGGGAGGGCGGGTACGCAGTATTTT.

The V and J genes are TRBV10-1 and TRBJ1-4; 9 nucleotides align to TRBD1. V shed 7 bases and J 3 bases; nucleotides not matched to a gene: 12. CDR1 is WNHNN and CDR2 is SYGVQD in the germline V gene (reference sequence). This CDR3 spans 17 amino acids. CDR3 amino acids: CASTLWTGVGANEKLFF. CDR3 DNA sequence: TGCGCCAGCACCCTCTGGACAGGGGTAGGGGCTAATGAAAAACTGTTTTTT.

CDR3 residues: CASSESSSGVPYEQYF. As DNA, the CDR3 is TGTGCCAGCAGTGAATCGTCTAGCGGGGTACCCTACGAGCAGTACTTC. The chain recombines TRBV6-1 with TRBJ2-7; 9 bases align to TRBD2. Germline loops: CDR1 MNHNS, CDR2 SASEGT. The CDR3 contains 16 residues. V shed 2 bases, J shed 2 bases, and the junction held 7 bases outside the gene matches.

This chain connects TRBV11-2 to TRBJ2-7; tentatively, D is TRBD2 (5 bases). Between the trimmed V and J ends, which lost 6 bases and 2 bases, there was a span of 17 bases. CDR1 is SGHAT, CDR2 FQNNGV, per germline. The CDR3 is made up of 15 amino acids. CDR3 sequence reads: CASSPAAGRAYEQYF. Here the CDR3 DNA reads TGTGCCAGCAGTCCTGCCGCGGGTAGAGCCTACGAGCAGTACTTC.

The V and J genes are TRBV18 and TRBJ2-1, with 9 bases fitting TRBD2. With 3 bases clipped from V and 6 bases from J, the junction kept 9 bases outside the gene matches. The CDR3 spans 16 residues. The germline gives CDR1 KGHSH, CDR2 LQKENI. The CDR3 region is CASSPLDAGGANEQFF. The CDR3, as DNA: TGTGCCAGCTCACCCCTAGATGCGGGGGGGGCCAATGAGCAGTTCTTC. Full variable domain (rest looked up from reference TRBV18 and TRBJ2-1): NAGVMQNPRHLVRRRGQEARLRCSPMKGHSHVYWYRQLPEEGLKFMVYLQKENIIDESGMPKERFSAEFPKEGPSILRIQQVVRGDSAAYFCASSPLDAGGANEQFFGPGTRLTVL.

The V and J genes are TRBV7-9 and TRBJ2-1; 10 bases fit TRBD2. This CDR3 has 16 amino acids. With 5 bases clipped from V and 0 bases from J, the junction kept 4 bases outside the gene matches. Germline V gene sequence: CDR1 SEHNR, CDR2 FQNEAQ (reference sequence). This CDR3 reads CASSQREGRSYNEQFF. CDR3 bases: TGTGCCAGCAGCCAGCGGGAGGGCCGCTCCTACAATGAGCAGTTCTTC. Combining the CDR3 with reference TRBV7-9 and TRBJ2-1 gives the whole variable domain DTGVSQNPRHKITKRGQNVTFRCDPISEHNRLYWYRQTLGQGPEFLTYFQNEAQLEKSRLLSDRFSAERPKGSFSTLEIQRTEQGDSAMYLCASSQREGRSYNEQFFGPGTRLTVL.

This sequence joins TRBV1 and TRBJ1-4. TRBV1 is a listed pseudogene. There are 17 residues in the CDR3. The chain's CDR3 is CTSSQGPGRGISEKLFF. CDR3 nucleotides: TGCACCAGCAGCCAAGGTCCGGGGAGGGGAATTAGTGAAAAACTGTTTTTT.

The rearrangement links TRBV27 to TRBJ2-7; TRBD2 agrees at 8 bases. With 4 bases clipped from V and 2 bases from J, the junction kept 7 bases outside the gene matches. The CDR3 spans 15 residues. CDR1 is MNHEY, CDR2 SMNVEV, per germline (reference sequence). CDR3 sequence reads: CASSSLAGSTYEQYF. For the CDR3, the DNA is TGTGCCAGCAGTTCTTTAGCGGGATCAACCTACGAGCAGTACTTC.

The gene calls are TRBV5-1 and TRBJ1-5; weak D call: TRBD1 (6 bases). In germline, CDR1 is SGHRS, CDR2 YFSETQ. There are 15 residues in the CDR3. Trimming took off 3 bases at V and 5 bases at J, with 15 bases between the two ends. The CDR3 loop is CASSWGGAGDQPQHF. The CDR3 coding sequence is TGCGCCAGCAGCTGGGGGGGGGCAGGTGATCAGCCCCAGCATTTT.

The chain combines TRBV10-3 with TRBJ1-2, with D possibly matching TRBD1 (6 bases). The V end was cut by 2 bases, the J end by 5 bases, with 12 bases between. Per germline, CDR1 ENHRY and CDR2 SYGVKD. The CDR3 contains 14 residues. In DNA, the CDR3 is TGTGCCATCAGTGAGCTGACAGGAAGATATGGCTACACCTTC. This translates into CAISELTGRYGYTF.

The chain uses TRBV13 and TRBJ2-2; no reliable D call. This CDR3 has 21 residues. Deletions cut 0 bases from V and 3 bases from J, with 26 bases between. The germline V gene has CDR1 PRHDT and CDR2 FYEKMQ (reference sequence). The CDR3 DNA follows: TGTGCCAGCAGCTTAGGCCTTTTTTTTATTGGAGACCGGAGTCACACCGGGGAGCTGTTTTTT. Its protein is CASSLGLFFIGDRSHTGELFF.

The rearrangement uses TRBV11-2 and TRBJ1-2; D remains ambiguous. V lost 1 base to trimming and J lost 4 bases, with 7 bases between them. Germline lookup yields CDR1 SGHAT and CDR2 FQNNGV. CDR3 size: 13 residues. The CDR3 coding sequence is TGTGCCAGCAGCTTAGTGTCGGGCTATGGCTACACCTTC. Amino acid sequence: CASSLVSGYGYTF.